Below are 26 T cell receptor beta chains sequenced from a single sample in a study of Graves' ophthalmopathy and Graves' hyperthyroidism. The sequenced template was RNA, covering the TCR beta CDR3 region. A first-round RT-PCR used HTBI primers, followed by a second-round multiplex PCR. TCRdb re-analysed the multiplex PCR reads in MiXCR, keeping a single row per CDR3 protein. The sample comprises 600,000 to 700,000 distinct CDR3 sequences, over 40% of which are singletons, and about 3.3% rests with the top ten. The sample was peripheral blood. The origin of the receptors is an adult man with Graves' ophthalmopathy.

This clonotype showed up many times. The CDR3 coding sequence is TGTGCCAGCAGTAAAGAGACCCAGTACTTC. The encoded protein is CASSKETQYF. The chain joins TRBV12-3 or TRBV12-4 to TRBJ2-5; D gene ambiguous. V gave up 5 bases and J gave up 3 bases, with 1 base separating them. This CDR3 comprises 10 residues.

V gene TRBV2 combines with J gene TRBJ1-3; 10 nucleotides line up with TRBD1. The CDR3 covers 16 residues. The V gene end was trimmed by 8 bases and the J gene end by 8 bases; junction bases not matched to a gene: 15. Germline V lookup: CDR1 SNHLY, CDR2 FYNNEI. CDR3 nucleotides: TGTGCCAGCGTGAGGGGCCTCGACAGGGGGCTGGACACCATATATTTT. This gives the protein CASVRGLDRGLDTIYF. Full variable domain (rest looked up from reference TRBV2 and TRBJ1-3): EPEVTQTPSHQVTQMGQEVILRCVPISNHLYFYWYRQILGQKVEFLVSFYNNEISEKSEIFDDQFSVERPDGSNFTLKIRSTKLEDSAMYFCASVRGLDRGLDTIYFGEGSWLTVV.

A note on this clonotype: A much larger clone lies a single base off, so this may be a read error. V and J are TRBV2 and TRBJ2-2; D not certain. This CDR3 is built from 13 residues. Looked up from germline, CDR1 is SNHLY and CDR2 is FYNNEI. The DNA for the CDR3 is TGTGTCAGCAGTTATTCGGGTGTCGGGGAGCTGTTTTTT. This gives the protein CVSSYSGVGELFF.

This clonotype was picked up many times. V usage is TRBV4-3 and J usage is TRBJ2-7, with a weak D call TRBD1 (5 bases). Trimming shortened V by 0 bases and J by 2 bases, and 11 bases separated the two germline ends. The length of the CDR3 is 15 residues. Per germline, CDR1 LGHNA and CDR2 YSLEER. This chain's CDR3 is CASSQESGQTYEQYF. The CDR3 DNA sequence: TGCGCCAGCAGCCAAGAATCAGGGCAAACCTACGAGCAGTACTTC.

This clonotype has ten or more counts. The chain uses TRBV7-8 and TRBJ1-1; D is perhaps TRBD1 (5 bases). CDR1 is SGHVS, CDR2 FQNEAQ, per germline. The CDR3 extends over 14 amino acids. V gave up 5 bases and J gave up 8 bases, with 18 bases separating them. The CDR3 DNA is TGTGCCAGCAGCAGATCAGAGGTACAGGTAGAAGCTTTCTTT. It encodes CASSRSEVQVEAFF.

Many counts were recorded for this clonotype. The rearrangement links TRBV20-1 to TRBJ1-2; the D is unclear. The CDR3 is 14 residues long. V lost 7 bases and J 0 bases, leaving 15 bases between the germline ends. Germline V CDR1 and CDR2: DFQATT, SNEGSKA (reference sequence). The CDR3 DNA reads as TGCAGTGACCCCGGAAGGCTAGCTAACTATGGCTACACCTTC. It yields the protein CSDPGRLANYGYTF.

Many counts were recorded for this clonotype. The chain combines TRBV7-3 with TRBJ1-1; D is undetermined. CDR1 and CDR2 (germline): SGHTA, FQGTGA. Trimming removed 0 bases at V and 0 bases at J, with 8 bases between. The CDR3 length is 15 residues. The CDR3 sequence is CASSLTGLMNTEAFF. The CDR3 DNA sequence: TGTGCCAGCAGCTTAACGGGCCTTATGAACACTGAAGCTTTCTTT.

Only a few counts were recorded for this clonotype. V gene TRBV5-6 combines with J gene TRBJ1-1, with TRBD1 as a possible D gene (5 bases). CDR3 length: 19 amino acids. V lost 1 base, J lost 4 bases, and 26 bases lay in between. Germline loops: CDR1 SGHDT, CDR2 YYEEEE. The DNA for the CDR3 is TGTGCCAGCAGCTTGTTGGGTCACGGGGGTAGGGTACGAAGCACTGAAGCTTTCTTT. This gives the protein CASSLLGHGGRVRSTEAFF. Based on the CDR3 plus reference TRBV5-6 and TRBJ1-1, the full variable domain is DAGVTQSPTHLIKTRGQQVTLRCSPKSGHDTVSWYQQALGQGPQFIFQYYEEEERQRGNFPDRFSGHQFPNYSSELNVNALLLGDSALYLCASSLLGHGGRVRSTEAFFGQGTRLTVV.

The sample holds many counts of this clonotype. The genes are TRBV12-3 or TRBV12-4 and TRBJ1-1, with 8 bases lining up with TRBD1. This CDR3 is 14 amino acids long. The ends lost 8 bases at V and 5 bases at J; junction bases unmatched: 10. The CDR3 loop is CASAAQGDGTEAFF. In nucleotides, the CDR3 is TGTGCCAGCGCGGCACAGGGGGATGGTACTGAAGCTTTCTTT.

This chain joins TRBV29-1 and TRBJ1-2, with a possible D match to TRBD1 (5 bases). The V gene's germline CDR1 is SQVTM and CDR2 ANQGSEA. CDR3 length: 15 residues. Trimming left V 8 bases short and J 0 bases short, with 19 bases between. The CDR3 spells CSFTHPGTANYGYTF. CDR3 coding DNA: TGCAGCTTCACCCACCCAGGGACGGCTAACTATGGCTACACCTTC.

The rearrangement joins TRBV30 to TRBJ1-2; D not certain. Trimming pared 0 bases from V and 3 bases from J, leaving 2 bases between. Germline lookup yields CDR1 GTSNPN and CDR2 SVGIG (reference sequence). The CDR3 has 11 residues. The CDR3 here is CAWSVDYGYTF. CDR3 DNA: TGTGCCTGGAGTGTCGACTATGGCTACACCTTC. The whole variable domain, filled in from reference TRBV30 and TRBJ1-2, reads SQTIHQWPATLVQPVGSPLSLECTVEGTSNPNLYWYRQAAGRGLQLLFYSVGIGQISSEVPQNLSASRPQDRQFILSSKKLLLSDSGFYLCAWSVDYGYTFGSGTRLTVV.

The chain carries TRBV25-1 and TRBJ1-1; perhaps TRBD1 as D (5 bases). This CDR3 has 13 residues. Germline V gene sequence: CDR1 MGHDK, CDR2 SYGVNS. V lost 8 bases and J lost 3, with 13 bases in between. The DNA for the CDR3 is TGTGCCAGCTCAAACCTAGGGGACACTGAAGCTTTCTTT. As protein: CASSNLGDTEAFF.

The rearrangement joins TRBV9 to TRBJ2-2; D not resolved. V gave up 0 bases and J gave up 2 bases, with 5 bases separating them. CDR3 size: 14 residues. Germline V gene data show CDR1 as SGDLS and CDR2 as YYNGEE. CDR3: CASSVAGNTGELFF. Written as DNA, the CDR3 is TGTGCCAGCAGCGTAGCCGGAAACACCGGGGAGCTGTTTTTT.

CDR3 nucleotide sequence: TGCGCCAGCAGCTTGGTGGCAGCTTTCTTT. Its protein product is CASSLVAAFF. The chain has TRBV5-1 and TRBJ1-1; no clear D gene. V was cut by 0 bases and J by 10 bases, with 4 bases left in between. This CDR3 contains 10 residues. Germline CDR1 and CDR2: SGHRS and YFSETQ.

V and J are TRBV10-3 and TRBJ1-4; possibly TRBD1 for D (5 bases). Germline CDR1 and CDR2: ENHRY and SYGVKD. The V end was cut by 5 bases, the J end by 5 bases, with 12 bases between. The CDR3 length is 14 residues. CDR3 loop: CAISTGTENEKLFF. As DNA, the CDR3 is TGTGCCATCAGTACCGGGACGGAAAATGAAAAACTGTTTTTT.

This clonotype came up many times. The V call is TRBV6-6, the J call TRBJ1-2; D gene ambiguous. CDR3 size: 13 residues. Trimming removed 4 bases from V and 5 bases from J, with 11 bases in between. In germline, CDR1 is MNHNY, CDR2 SVGAGI (reference sequence). CDR3 loop: CASSSGGGYGYTF. The CDR3, as DNA: TGTGCCAGCAGTTCTGGCGGTGGATATGGCTACACCTTC.

At least ten counts were recorded for this clonotype. This chain links TRBV2 with TRBJ1-2; TRBD1 might be the D (5 bases). The CDR3 is 14 residues long. The germline gives CDR1 SNHLY, CDR2 FYNNEI. Deletions cut 3 bases from V and 6 bases from J, with 14 bases between. The DNA for the CDR3 is TGTGCCAGCAGTGACGCCAGGGTTGGGGATGGCTACACCTTC. This gives the protein CASSDARVGDGYTF.

This clonotype was observed many times. The V and J genes are TRBV7-9 and TRBJ1-1; D not resolved. Germline CDR1 reads SEHNR; CDR2 reads FQNEAQ (reference sequence). This CDR3 has 15 residues. Trimming left V 1 base short and J 1 base short, with 10 bases between. Written as DNA, the CDR3 is TGTGCCAGCAGCTTAGTTTCGTGGGGGAACACTGAAGCTTTCTTT. As protein: CASSLVSWGNTEAFF. The complete variable domain, with remaining parts taken from reference TRBV7-9 and TRBJ1-1, reads DTGVSQNPRHKITKRGQNVTFRCDPISEHNRLYWYRQTLGQGPEFLTYFQNEAQLEKSRLLSDRFSAERPKGSFSTLEIQRTEQGDSAMYLCASSLVSWGNTEAFFGQGTRLTVV.

This clonotype was detected a few times. The rearrangement uses TRBV12-3 or TRBV12-4 and TRBJ2-2; 11 bases are shared with TRBD2. The CDR3 extends over 18 amino acids. After removal of 6 bases from V and 5 bases from J, the junction contained 14 bases not matched to a gene. The CDR3 here is CASSPVPTSGSRTGELFF. CDR3 bases: TGTGCCAGCAGCCCGGTGCCCACTAGCGGGAGCCGGACCGGGGAGCTGTTTTTT.

This clonotype was counted many times. CDR3 DNA sequence: TGTGCCAGCAGTGTTTACAACACCGGGGAGCTGTTTTTT. Residues: CASSVYNTGELFF. This rearrangement joins TRBV25-1 to TRBJ2-2, with D uncertain. From germline, CDR1 is MGHDK and CDR2 SYGVNS. The CDR3 is made up of 13 amino acids. The V gene lost 4 bases and the J gene lost 2 bases, with 5 bases spanning the gap. The entire variable domain, with the rest obtained from reference TRBV25-1 and TRBJ2-2, is as follows: EADIYQTPRYLVIGTGKKITLECSQTMGHDKMYWYQQDPGMELHLIHYSYGVNSTEKGDLSSESTVSRIRTEHFPLTLESARPSHTSQYLCASSVYNTGELFFGEGSRLTVL.

This clonotype was counted many times. The rearrangement uses TRBV20-1 and TRBJ2-5; D unclear. The V gene lost 5 bases and the J gene lost 0 bases, with 10 bases spanning the gap. This CDR3 region has 13 residues. Germline values: CDR1 DFQATT, CDR2 SNEGSKA (reference sequence). The CDR3 protein is CSAPEANQETQYF. The CDR3, as DNA: TGCAGTGCTCCCGAGGCAAACCAAGAGACCCAGTACTTC.

This clonotype was detected many times. This chain joins TRBV24-1 and TRBJ2-5; D is perhaps TRBD1 or TRBD2 (5 bases each). Per the germline V gene, CDR1 is KGHDR and CDR2 is SFDVKD. Trimming removed 7 bases at V and 1 base at J, with 9 bases between. This CDR3 is built from 13 residues. CDR3 sequence (DNA): TGTGCCACCAGGGGGGTCCTCCAAGAGACCCAGTACTTC. This encodes CATRGVLQETQYF.

As regards this clonotype: A junction end diverges from the germline sequence, so it may reflect a read error. The J gene is TRBJ2-5, the V gene TRBV20-1; D is perhaps TRBD1 (6 bases). The CDR3 runs 15 residues. Germline CDR1 and CDR2: DFQATT and SNEGSKA (reference sequence). CDR3 DNA sequence: TGCAGTGCTAGAGAGGCAGGGGTTGGGGCAGAGACCCAGCACTTC. Translation: CSAREAGVGAETQHF.

The chain links TRBV30 to TRBJ1-2, with no clear D. The CDR3 totals 12 residues. Germline V gene data show CDR1 as GTSNPN and CDR2 as SVGIG (reference sequence). The ends were cut back, 1 base at V and 4 bases at J, with 7 bases in the middle. CDR3 DNA sequence: TGTGCCTGGAGTGAACACAGCTATGGCTACACCTTC. It encodes CAWSEHSYGYTF. Supplemented by reference TRBV30 and TRBJ1-2, the full variable domain reads SQTIHQWPATLVQPVGSPLSLECTVEGTSNPNLYWYRQAAGRGLQLLFYSVGIGQISSEVPQNLSASRPQDRQFILSSKKLLLSDSGFYLCAWSEHSYGYTFGSGTRLTVV.

CDR3 amino acids: CAISESTRTGYSPLHF. Written as DNA, the CDR3 is TGTGCCATCAGTGAGTCGACCAGGACAGGGTACTCACCCCTCCACTTT. The chain employs TRBV10-3 and TRBJ1-6; TRBD1 agrees at 8 bases. The CDR3 is 16 residues long. The junction had 8 bases not matched to a gene; V was cut back by 0 bases and J by 10 bases. The germline V gene encodes CDR1 ENHRY and CDR2 SYGVKD.

This clonotype has only one observation. The V gene is TRBV24-1, the J gene TRBJ2-2, with 15 bases lining up with TRBD2. This CDR3 spans 17 amino acids. Germline CDR1 and CDR2: KGHDR and SFDVKD. V lost 3 bases to trimming and J lost 7 bases; unmatched junction nucleotides: 5. The CDR3 sequence: CATSDAGTSGRIGELFF. CDR3 nucleotide sequence: TGTGCCACCAGTGATGCCGGGACTAGCGGGAGGATCGGGGAGCTGTTTTTT.